A single sample is the source of the 9 T cell receptor beta chains below, sequenced in a study of cytomegalovirus exposure and HLA in healthy donors. The data were produced by immunoSEQ multiplex PCR, yet TCRdb's version contains in-frame clones alone and is incomplete. The sample carries roughly 150,000 clones, around 84% recorded once. Sequences were obtained from PBMCs. The receptors originated from a man between 18 and 29 years old in good health and CMV-seropositive.

The chain couples TRBV2 to TRBJ2-3; 8 bases agree with TRBD2. Germline CDR1 SNHLY, CDR2 FYNNEI. The CDR3 loop spans 14 amino acids. With V trimmed by 9 bases and J by 2 bases, 7 bases remained unmatched. The DNA of the CDR3 is TGTGCCAGAGCGGGACTAGATTTCACAGATACGCAGTATTTT. This sequence encodes CARAGLDFTDTQYF.

This chain links TRBV11-3 with TRBJ2-1, with TRBD1 matching over 7 bases. After removal of 4 bases from V and 7 bases from J, the junction contained 7 bases not matched to a gene. Germline values: CDR1 SGHNT, CDR2 YENEEA. CDR3 length equals 14 residues. CDR3 DNA sequence: TGTGCCAGCAGCTCTACCCCGACAGGGAATGAGCAGTTCTTC. Its protein product is CASSSTPTGNEQFF.

This clone has just one count. For the CDR3, the DNA is TGTGCCACCAGCACCCATCCGACAGCGGGAAACACCATATATTTT. Encoded protein: CATSTHPTAGNTIYF. The rearrangement links TRBV15 to TRBJ1-3, with D maybe TRBD1 (5 bases). The germline gives CDR1 LNHNV, CDR2 YYDKDF (reference sequence). Trimming stripped 4 bases from V and 4 bases from J, with 14 bases between. CDR3 length: 15 amino acids.

The V gene is TRBV2, the J gene TRBJ2-7, with 11 nucleotides matching TRBD1. The CDR3 covers 16 residues. V was pared by 7 bases and J by 3 bases, with 11 bases of the junction left unmatched. The germline V gene encodes CDR1 SNHLY and CDR2 FYNNEI. The CDR3: CASTEGRTGGFYEQYF. The CDR3 DNA sequence: TGTGCCAGCACAGAGGGCCGGACAGGGGGCTTCTACGAGCAGTACTTC.

This rearrangement joins TRBV15 to TRBJ1-5; 7 positions agree with TRBD1. This CDR3 is 15 amino acids long. Germline-derived CDR1 and CDR2 are LNHNV and YYDKDF (reference sequence). V lost 3 bases and J lost 7; bases outside the gene matches: 9. The DNA of the CDR3 is TGTGCCACCAGCAGGGGACAGCGAGTAGGACAGCCCCAGCATTTT. It encodes CATSRGQRVGQPQHF.

Only a few counts were recorded for this clone. The chain is built from TRBV4-2 and TRBJ1-5; maybe TRBD1 (6 bases). The CDR3 is 15 residues long. Trimming removed 0 bases at V and 6 bases at J, with 12 bases between. Germline V gene data show CDR1 as LGHNA and CDR2 as YNFKEQ. The CDR3 DNA reads TGTGCCAGCAGCCAAGACCAGACAGGCGGTCAGCCCCAGCATTTT. It codes for CASSQDQTGGQPQHF.

The chain uses TRBV19 and TRBJ1-1; D possibly corresponds to TRBD1 (6 bases). Germline assignment: CDR1 LNHDA and CDR2 SQIVND (reference sequence). With 5 bases removed from V and 5 bases from J, the gap between germline ends came to 12 bases. This CDR3 spans 13 amino acids. The CDR3 DNA reads TGTGCCAGTAGTCTTGATACAGGGACTGAAGCTTTCTTT. Amino acids: CASSLDTGTEAFF. The full variable domain, completed using reference TRBV19 and TRBJ1-1, is DGGITQSPKYLFRKEGQNVTLSCEQNLNHDAMYWYRQDPGQGLRLIYYSQIVNDFQKGDIAEGYSVSREKKESFPLTVTSAQKNPTAFYLCASSLDTGTEAFFGQGTRLTVV.

This chain links TRBV7-7 with TRBJ2-7, with 9 bases lining up with TRBD1. CDR1 SSHAT and CDR2 FNYEAQ come from the germline V gene (reference sequence). The J segment lost 5 bases and the V segment lost 6 bases, leaving 8 bases of the junction unmatched. The CDR3 has 14 amino acids. In DNA form, the CDR3 reads TGTGCCAGCAGTCAGCTGGGGACAGGGCACGAGCAGTACTTC. Translated, it gives CASSQLGTGHEQYF. The full variable domain, its missing parts supplied by reference TRBV7-7 and TRBJ2-7, is GAGVSQSPRYKVTKRGQDVTLRCDPISSHATLYWYQQALGQGPEFLTYFNYEAQPDKSGLPSDRFSAERPEGSISTLTIQRTEQRDSAMYRCASSQLGTGHEQYFGPGTRLTVT.

The chain links TRBV10-3 to TRBJ1-2, with 7 bases that match TRBD1. Germline assignment: CDR1 ENHRY and CDR2 SYGVKD. V lost 4 bases and J lost 7; bases outside the gene matches: 3. This CDR3 has 12 amino acids. This chain's CDR3 is CAISGTGIGYTF. The DNA for the CDR3 is TGTGCCATCAGTGGGACAGGAATTGGCTACACCTTC.